This T cell receptor (beta chain) originates from a study of cytomegalovirus exposure and HLA in healthy donors. Study-level points and caveats: Later genetic work tied a missense DCLRE1C variant to beta-chain V and J trimming. Analyses of presence/absence relied on an assumption of roughly uniform sequencing depth across donors.

CDR3 length: 15 amino acids. Trimming took off 0 bases at V and 3 bases at J, with 11 bases between the two ends. Germline V gives CDR1 MNHEY, CDR2 SMNVEV (reference sequence). With 60 Vbeta and 13 Jbeta primers, the PCR was carried out. Authors' processing steps: A follow-up analysis tallied tens of millions of unique TCR beta chains, about 10 million shared. Clones were read by immunoSEQ multiplex PCR, and TCRdb kept only the in-frame ones, dropping some. The D gene and trimming were derived from the DNA, and the V and J assignments and clone size from that table. The sample comprises about 120,000 clones, roughly 80% of which are singletons, and 2.1% rests with the top ten. Concerning this clone: Its target is unknown.

This receptor was obtained from a man younger than 45 in good health and CMV-seronegative. This chain connects TRBV27 to TRBJ1-2, with a possible D match to TRBD1 (5 bases). The sequencing input was PBMCs. CDR3 sequence reads: CASSLSYGGDYGYTF. As DNA, the CDR3 is TGTGCCAGCAGTTTATCGTACGGGGGAGACTATGGCTACACCTTC.